This note documents a single T cell receptor beta chain sequence. This clonotype was detected ten times or more. Its binding antigen is unknown. Base qualities were left out, and no much larger clone turns up one base away. The iRepertoire nested amplicon-rescue multiplex PCR (arm-PCR) platform was used to amplify TCR alpha and beta CDR3 regions from RNA. The input for one-step reverse transcription and amplification was roughly 95-450 ng of either tissue mRNA or PBMC total RNA. Following bead purification, Illumina adapters were added through a secondary multiplex PCR, and the libraries were then gel-purified between 200 and 400 bp. Demultiplexing relied on internal 6-nucleotide barcodes carried by the libraries. The libraries were sequenced on an Illumina MiSeq using 2x220 or 2x250 nucleotide paired-end reads. Concerning the study's data processing: FLASH 1.2.11 was used to merge paired reads, and BWA-MEM then aligned the reads to the GRCh37 human genome before TRA and TRB reads were extracted. For V and J assignment, an IMGT-derived reference of cassette sequences and CDR3 motifs that included pseudogenes was used. Reads were translated in three frames, and productive CDR3s were defined by a C…FGXG motif without stop codons. Unique combinations of V-J cassette pair and CDR3 amino acid sequence were defined as clonotypes. Reads were filtered by Hamming distance, with the threshold set by the sequence error rate of each sample in mapped regions. TCRdb handled the public reads itself, with Q25 trimming in fastp and clone calling in MiXCR, and kept productive beta chains. For every CDR3 protein sequence, its rows merge into one entry that carries the most common genes and DNA. These V and J calls rely on TCRdb rather than the paper's analysis. The sample yields about 130,000 distinct CDR3 sequences; about 23% were counted once. Roughly 15% of the sample belongs to the ten largest clones.

CDR1 SGHTA and CDR2 FQGNSA were looked up in the germline V gene. Trimming accounts for 5 bases at V and 0 bases at J, while the number of junction bases matched to no gene is 5. Inclusive of the bounding cysteine and phenylalanine, the CDR3 is 15 residues long. Only the CDR3 portion is preserved as DNA: 45 bases, with reading frame beginning at the first base. The sample is drawn from a study of glioma-infiltrating T cells listed by TCRdb under 2016. Context from the whole study: Sequencing of TCR alpha- and beta-chain repertoires was performed on glioma tissue, on non-neoplastic brain tissue, and on matched peripheral blood mononuclear cells. To gauge divergence between tissue and blood T-cell populations, every tissue-infiltrating repertoire was compared against the peripheral blood repertoire from the same patient. Three low-grade glioma patients, under ten primary glioblastoma patients, and three non-glioma patients who contributed non-neoplastic brain tissue made up the paired cohort.

Broad study findings and their caveats: VJ-independent divergence between tissue and blood was found to be below expectation in non-neoplastic patients but above expectation in all gliomas, particularly low-grade gliomas. Very few CDR3 sequences were shared between tissue and blood, attributed to high CDR3 diversity and limited sampling. Group comparisons rested on small numbers: three non-neoplastic, three low-grade glioma and 7 or 8 glioblastoma patients.

This TCR came from a human donor with low-grade glioma or glioblastoma, undergoing nonglioma brain surgery, or in good health (not recorded which). Sequencing was performed on glioma tissue, nonneoplastic brain tissue, or PBMCs (not recorded which). This receptor chain uses TRBV7-2 and TRBJ2-7; TRBD2 agrees with 9 junctional bases. The CDR3 amino acid sequence is: CASSGAGGRSYEQYF. The DNA sequence reads TGTGCCAGCAGCGGAGCGGGAGGTCGCTCCTACGAGCAGTACTTC.